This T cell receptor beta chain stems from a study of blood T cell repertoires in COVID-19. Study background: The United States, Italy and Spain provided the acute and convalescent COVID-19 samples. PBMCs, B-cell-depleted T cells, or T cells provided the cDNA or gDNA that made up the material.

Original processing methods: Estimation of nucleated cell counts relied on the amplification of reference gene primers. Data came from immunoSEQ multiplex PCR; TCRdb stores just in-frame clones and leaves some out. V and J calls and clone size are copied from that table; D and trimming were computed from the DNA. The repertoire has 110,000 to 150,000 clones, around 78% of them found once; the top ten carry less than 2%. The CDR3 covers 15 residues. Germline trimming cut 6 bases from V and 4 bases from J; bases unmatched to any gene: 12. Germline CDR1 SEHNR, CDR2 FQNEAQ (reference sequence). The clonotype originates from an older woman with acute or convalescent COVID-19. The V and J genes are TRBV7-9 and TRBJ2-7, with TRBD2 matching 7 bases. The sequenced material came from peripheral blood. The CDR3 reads CASSPRDYLNYEQYF. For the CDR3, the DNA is TGTGCCAGCAGTCCTAGGGACTACCTTAATTACGAGCAGTACTTC.